The text below deals with one T cell receptor (beta chain). Its specificity is not known. Trimming removed 0 bases at V and 2 bases at J, with 7 bases between. The CDR3 loop spans 13 amino acids. Germline assignment: CDR1 GTSNPN and CDR2 SVGIG (reference sequence). The data stem from a study of PD-1 blockade in classical Hodgkin lymphoma. General observations from the study: Complete responders matched newly diagnosed patients in baseline diversity. When nivolumab was started under 1 year after ASCT, patients were excluded.

The assay was immunoSEQ multiplex PCR, and TCRdb's table has in-frame clones only and misses some. The data show roughly 70,000 clones, roughly two thirds seen once. Relapses following autologous stem cell transplantation were seen in all patients, with brentuximab vedotin exposure varying. Best outcomes ranged across complete response, partial response and progressive disease. The sample here was peripheral blood mononuclear cells (PBMCs), taken before the second cycle of nivolumab. This TCR was recovered from a human donor with classical Hodgkin lymphoma. This chain uses TRBV30 with TRBJ1-2; D is perhaps TRBD1 (6 bases). In DNA, the CDR3 is TGTGCCTGGAGTGTTGGACAGAACTATGGCTACACCTTC. Residues: CAWSVGQNYGYTF.